These 5 T cell receptor beta chains came from one sample sequenced in a study of cytomegalovirus exposure and HLA in healthy donors. PCR amplification relied on 60 Vbeta primers (plus 13 Jbeta primers). Profiled with immunoSEQ multiplex PCR; TCRdb holds only in-frame clones, not every one. The data hold 200,000 or so clones, with 82% observed a single time. The material sequenced was PBMCs. The receptors shown here come from a woman between 45 and 60 years old in good health and CMV-seropositive.

This clone has just a few counts. The chain joins TRBV23-1 to TRBJ2-7; 7 bases map to TRBD1. TRBV23-1 is an ORF; its function is uncertain. This CDR3 has 16 amino acids. After removal of 10 bases from V and 3 bases from J, the junction contained 18 bases not matched to a gene. CDR3 amino acids: CATHPPTGKVGYEQYF. DNA of the CDR3: TGCGCCACACACCCCCCGACAGGGAAGGTCGGCTACGAGCAGTACTTC.

This clone has more than one count but fewer than ten. DNA for the CDR3: TGTGCCAGCAGAACATTGGAAGAGACCCAGTACTTC. As protein: CASRTLEETQYF. The chain employs TRBV2 and TRBJ2-5, with D unresolved. This CDR3 comprises 12 residues. Per germline, CDR1 SNHLY and CDR2 FYNNEI. V shed 6 bases and J shed 3 bases, with 8 bases lying between them.

This clone occurred once. The J gene is TRBJ1-2, the V gene TRBV5-1; TRBD1 aligns across 8 bases. With 4 bases clipped from V and 7 bases from J, the junction kept 3 bases outside the gene matches. The CDR3 sequence is 12 residues long. CDR1 is SGHRS, CDR2 YFSETQ, per germline. CDR3 loop: CASSLGQGGYTF. The CDR3 nucleotides read TGCGCCAGCAGCCTAGGACAGGGTGGCTACACCTTC.

The V call is TRBV28, the J call TRBJ1-1; D possibly corresponds to TRBD1 (6 bases). The germline V gene has CDR1 MDHEN and CDR2 SYDVKM. This CDR3 contains 15 residues. V was shortened by 3 bases and J by 9 bases, with 20 bases between the two germline ends. CDR3 coding DNA: TGTGCCAGCAGTTTGGCACAGGGCCTCCCGGGCCAAGCTTTCTTT. It codes for CASSLAQGLPGQAFF.

This sequence joins TRBV18 and TRBJ2-1; possibly TRBD2 for D (6 bases). Trimming left V 2 bases short and J 10 bases short, with 18 bases between. Germline CDR1 KGHSH, CDR2 LQKENI. The CDR3 totals 15 residues. CDR3 in amino acids: CASSPLTGDLIEQFF. Written as DNA, the CDR3 is TGTGCCAGCTCACCATTAACGGGAGATTTGATCGAGCAGTTCTTC.